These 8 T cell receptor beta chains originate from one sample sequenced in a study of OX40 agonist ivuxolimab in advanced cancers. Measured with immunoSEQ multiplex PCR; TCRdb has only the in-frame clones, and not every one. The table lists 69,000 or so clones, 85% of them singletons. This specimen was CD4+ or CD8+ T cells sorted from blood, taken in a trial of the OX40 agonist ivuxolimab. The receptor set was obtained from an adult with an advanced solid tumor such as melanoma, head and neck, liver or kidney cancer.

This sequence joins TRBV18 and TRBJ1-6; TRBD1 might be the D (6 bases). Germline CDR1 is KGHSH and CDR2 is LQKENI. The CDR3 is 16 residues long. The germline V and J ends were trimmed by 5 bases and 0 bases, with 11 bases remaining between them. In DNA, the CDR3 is TGTGCCAGCTCAGTCGACAGGAGCTCCTATAATTCACCCCTCCACTTT. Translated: CASSVDRSSYNSPLHF.

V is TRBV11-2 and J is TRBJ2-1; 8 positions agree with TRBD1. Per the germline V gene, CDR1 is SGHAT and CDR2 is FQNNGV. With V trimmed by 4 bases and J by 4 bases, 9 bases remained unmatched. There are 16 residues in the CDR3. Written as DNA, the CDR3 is TGTGCCAGCAGCTCCCAAACAGGGGGAAGATACAATGAGCAGTTCTTC. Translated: CASSSQTGGRYNEQFF.

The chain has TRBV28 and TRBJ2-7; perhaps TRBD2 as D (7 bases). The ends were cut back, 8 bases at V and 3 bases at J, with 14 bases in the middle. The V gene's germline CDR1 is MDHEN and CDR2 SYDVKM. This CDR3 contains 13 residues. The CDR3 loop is CASRLGGGYEQYF. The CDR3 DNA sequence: TGTGCCAGCCGACTAGGGGGGGGCTACGAGCAGTACTTC.

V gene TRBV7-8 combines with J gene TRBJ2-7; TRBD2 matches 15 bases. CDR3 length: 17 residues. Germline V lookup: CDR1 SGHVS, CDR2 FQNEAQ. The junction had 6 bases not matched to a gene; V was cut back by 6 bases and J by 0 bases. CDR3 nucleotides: TGTGCCAGCAGGCGGACTAGCGGGGGGGTTAGCTCCTACGAGCAGTACTTC. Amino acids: CASRRTSGGVSSYEQYF. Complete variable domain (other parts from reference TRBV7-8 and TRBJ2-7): GAGVSQSPRYKVAKRGQDVALRCDPISGHVSLFWYQQALGQGPEFLTYFQNEAQLDKSGLPSDRFFAERPEGSVSTLKIQRTQQEDSAVYLCASRRTSGGVSSYEQYFGPGTRLTVT.

CDR3 protein: CASSQAEGLAGGTAETQYF. The CDR3 DNA reads TGTGCCAGCAGCCAAGCAGAGGGACTAGCGGGAGGAACCGCGGAGACCCAGTACTTC. The genes are TRBV5-4 and TRBJ2-5, with 15 bases matching TRBD2. Germline trimming cut 4 bases from V and 5 bases from J; bases unmatched to any gene: 15. Germline CDR1 SGHNT, CDR2 YYREEE (reference sequence). The CDR3 spans 19 residues.

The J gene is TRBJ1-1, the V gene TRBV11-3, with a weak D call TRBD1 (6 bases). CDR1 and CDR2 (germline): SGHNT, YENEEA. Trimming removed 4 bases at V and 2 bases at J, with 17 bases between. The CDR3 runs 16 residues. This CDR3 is CASSSSGRTANTEAFF. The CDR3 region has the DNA TGTGCCAGCAGCTCCTCTGGTCGGACAGCAAACACTGAAGCTTTCTTT.

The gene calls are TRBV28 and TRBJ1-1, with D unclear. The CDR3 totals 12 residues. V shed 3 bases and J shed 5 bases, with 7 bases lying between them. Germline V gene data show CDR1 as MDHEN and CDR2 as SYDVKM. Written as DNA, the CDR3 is TGTGCCAGCAGTTTGGGGAGGACTGAAGCTTTCTTT. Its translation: CASSLGRTEAFF.

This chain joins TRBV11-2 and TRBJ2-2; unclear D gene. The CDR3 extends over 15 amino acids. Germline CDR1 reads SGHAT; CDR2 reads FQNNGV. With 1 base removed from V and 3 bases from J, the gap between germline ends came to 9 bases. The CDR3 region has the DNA TGTGCCAGCAGCTTAGCCATGGATTACACCGGGGAGCTGTTTTTT. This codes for CASSLAMDYTGELFF. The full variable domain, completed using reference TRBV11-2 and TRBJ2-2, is EAGVAQSPRYKIIEKRQSVAFWCNPISGHATLYWYQQILGQGPKLLIQFQNNGVVDDSQLPKDRFSAERLKGVDSTLKIQPAKLEDSAVYLCASSLAMDYTGELFFGEGSRLTVL.